The subject of this entry is one TCR beta chain. The sample belongs to a study of T cell changes during pregnancy in multiple sclerosis. V was pared by 4 bases and J by 4 bases, with 6 bases of the junction left unmatched. Looked up from germline, CDR1 is MGHRA and CDR2 is YSYEKL. The length of the CDR3 is 15 residues. This table comes from immunoSEQ multiplex PCR, and its TCRdb copy is limited to in-frame clones, with some not included. The sample records under 110,000 clones, around 93% being singletons. This receptor was identified in a female donor with multiple sclerosis, enrolled in a pregnancy study. This chain connects TRBV4-1 to TRBJ1-5, with 8 positions matching TRBD1. The specimen was peripheral blood, collected after pregnancy. The CDR3 DNA reads TGCGCCAGCAGCCCTCGGACAGGGACAAATCAGCCCCAGCATTTT. Translation gives CASSPRTGTNQPQHF.